Shown below are 26 T cell receptor beta chains from a single sample sequenced in a study of PD-1 blockade in classical Hodgkin lymphoma. All trial patients relapsed after autologous stem cell transplantation. Some clones are missing from TCRdb's copy, which holds only in-frame ones; the method was immunoSEQ multiplex PCR. Among almost 100,000 clones listed, around 90% were seen once. Sequencing used peripheral blood mononuclear cells (PBMCs), obtained at baseline. The source is a human donor with classical Hodgkin lymphoma.

V gene TRBV5-1 combines with J gene TRBJ2-5; 9 bases map to TRBD1. The CDR3 is 15 amino acids. Germline CDR1 and CDR2: SGHRS and YFSETQ. V was pared by 4 bases and J by 0 bases, with 4 bases of the junction left unmatched. The CDR3 DNA follows: TGCGCCAGCAGCCCCGGGACAGGGTACCAAGAGACCCAGTACTTC. This codes for CASSPGTGYQETQYF.

The gene calls are TRBV6-5 and TRBJ2-7, with TRBD2 matching over 7 bases. Germline CDR1 and CDR2: MNHEY and SVGAGI. The CDR3 length is 15 residues. With V trimmed by 7 bases and J by 0 bases, 9 bases remained unmatched. The CDR3 nucleotides read TGTGCCAGCAAATCTAGCGGATTTTTCTCCTACGAGCAGTACTTC. This sequence encodes CASKSSGFFSYEQYF.

V gene TRBV11-2 combines with J gene TRBJ2-3; D is undetermined. Germline V gene lookup returns CDR1 SGHAT and CDR2 FQNNGV. The CDR3 is 14 residues long. Deletions cut 5 bases from V and 3 bases from J, with 12 bases between. The CDR3 protein is CASSLGLGTDTQYF. The CDR3 coding sequence is TGTGCCAGCAGCCTAGGCCTCGGGACAGATACGCAGTATTTT. Based on the CDR3 plus reference TRBV11-2 and TRBJ2-3, the full variable domain is EAGVAQSPRYKIIEKRQSVAFWCNPISGHATLYWYQQILGQGPKLLIQFQNNGVVDDSQLPKDRFSAERLKGVDSTLKIQPAKLEDSAVYLCASSLGLGTDTQYFGPGTRLTVL.

The CDR3 region has the DNA TGTGCCAGCAGCACCACTTTGGACTATCGTGTAGAGACCCAGTACTTC. It specifies CASSTTLDYRVETQYF. The chain joins TRBV7-2 to TRBJ2-5; D possibly corresponds to TRBD2 (6 bases). This CDR3 is built from 16 residues. Per the germline V gene, CDR1 is SGHTA and CDR2 is FQGNSA. Trimming removed 5 bases from V and 4 bases from J, with 20 bases in between.

The CDR3 sequence is CASSYIGHADTQYF. The CDR3, as DNA: TGTGCCAGCAGTTACATAGGACATGCAGATACGCAGTATTTT. J is TRBJ2-3 and V is TRBV6-6; D perhaps matches TRBD1 (5 bases). Germline CDR1 is MNHNY and CDR2 is SVGAGI (reference sequence). This CDR3 comprises 14 residues. The ends were cut back, 2 bases at V and 4 bases at J, with 10 bases in the middle.

The chain has TRBV19 and TRBJ1-2; D ambiguous. Germline V lookup: CDR1 LNHDA, CDR2 SQIVND (reference sequence). V lost 9 bases and J lost 3, with 11 bases in between. The CDR3 spans 12 residues. The CDR3 is CASDKGYYGYTF. The CDR3 coding sequence is TGTGCCAGCGACAAGGGCTACTATGGCTACACCTTC. Full variable domain (rest looked up from reference TRBV19 and TRBJ1-2): DGGITQSPKYLFRKEGQNVTLSCEQNLNHDAMYWYRQDPGQGLRLIYYSQIVNDFQKGDIAEGYSVSREKKESFPLTVTSAQKNPTAFYLCASDKGYYGYTFGSGTRLTVV.

The chain has TRBV30 and TRBJ2-7, with D maybe TRBD2 (6 bases). There are 14 residues in the CDR3. The V and J ends lost 4 bases and 3 bases respectively, with 16 bases between them. Germline assignment: CDR1 GTSNPN and CDR2 SVGIG (reference sequence). CDR3 nucleotide sequence: TGTGCCTGGAATTGGGACGGGGGAAACTACGAGCAGTACTTC. Its translation is CAWNWDGGNYEQYF. The variable domain in full, completed from reference TRBV30 and TRBJ2-7, reads SQTIHQWPATLVQPVGSPLSLECTVEGTSNPNLYWYRQAAGRGLQLLFYSVGIGQISSEVPQNLSASRPQDRQFILSSKKLLLSDSGFYLCAWNWDGGNYEQYFGPGTRLTVT.

The chain links TRBV28 to TRBJ2-1; tentative D call: TRBD1 (5 bases). The CDR3 has 17 residues. Germline V gives CDR1 MDHEN, CDR2 SYDVKM. V was cut by 1 base and J by 3 bases, with 16 bases left in between. CDR3 sequence: CASSLFLQGANYNEQFF. The CDR3 region has the DNA TGTGCCAGCAGTTTATTTCTACAAGGGGCGAACTACAATGAGCAGTTCTTC. Together with reference TRBV28 and TRBJ2-1, the CDR3 gives the full variable domain: DVKVTQSSRYLVKRTGEKVFLECVQDMDHENMFWYRQDPGLGLRLIYFSYDVKMKEKGDIPEGYSVSREKKERFSLILESASTNQTSMYLCASSLFLQGANYNEQFFGPGTRLTVL.

The V call is TRBV7-9, the J call TRBJ2-2; D might be TRBD2 (6 bases). The germline gives CDR1 SEHNR, CDR2 FQNEAQ (reference sequence). The germline V and J ends were trimmed by 7 bases and 0 bases, with 9 bases remaining between them. CDR3 length: 14 amino acids. CDR3 protein: CASILATNTGELFF. Here the CDR3 DNA reads TGTGCCAGCATCCTAGCGACGAACACCGGGGAGCTGTTTTTT.

On this clone itself: A read error may produce the germline difference seen at one junction end. This specimen includes other DNA sequences encoding the same CDR3. The chain carries TRBV30 and TRBJ1-2; D call uncertain. The germline CDR1 and CDR2 sequences are GTSNPN and SVGIG (reference sequence). The CDR3 totals 13 residues. CDR3 nucleotide sequence: TGCGCCTGGAGTGTCGTAGAAGGCTCTGGCTACACCTTC. The encoded protein is CAWSVVEGSGYTF.

This sequence joins TRBV25-1 and TRBJ2-7; unclear D gene. CDR1 and CDR2 (germline): MGHDK, SYGVNS. The CDR3 contains 14 residues. The V gene lost 10 bases and the J gene lost 0 bases, with 16 bases spanning the gap. As DNA, the CDR3 is TGTGCCACCGACGACACATCCGCCTCCTACGAGCAGTACTTC. Amino acid sequence: CATDDTSASYEQYF.

The CDR3: CASSRRQESNTGELFF. The CDR3 DNA reads as TGCGCCAGCAGCAGGCGACAGGAATCGAACACCGGGGAGCTGTTTTTT. The chain is built from TRBV5-1 and TRBJ2-2; D possibly corresponds to TRBD1 (6 bases). This CDR3 contains 16 residues. Per the germline V gene, CDR1 is SGHRS and CDR2 is YFSETQ. The V end was cut by 4 bases, the J end by 0 bases, with 13 bases between.

The chain uses TRBV14 and TRBJ2-7; tentative D call: TRBD1 (6 bases). The CDR3 sequence is 13 residues long. The V end lost 1 base, the J end lost 6 bases, and 10 bases lay between the germline ends. CDR1 and CDR2 from the germline V gene are SGHDN and FVKESK. The CDR3 DNA reads as TGTGCCAGCAGCCAAGCAGGGGCGGTCGAGCAGTACTTC. It encodes CASSQAGAVEQYF.

This clone was counted once. The CDR3 DNA is TGTGCCAGCAGCCCCCGTGAGGTGGTCGGGGAGCTGTTTTTT. This encodes CASSPREVVGELFF. The rearrangement links TRBV11-1 to TRBJ2-2; D not resolved. V dropped 5 bases and J dropped 7 bases, with 14 bases sitting between them. Germline V CDR1 and CDR2: SGHAT, FQDESV (reference sequence). The CDR3 runs to 14 residues. Drawing the rest from reference TRBV11-1 and TRBJ2-2, the complete variable domain is EAEVAQSPRYKITEKSQAVAFWCDPISGHATLYWYRQILGQGPELLVQFQDESVVDDSQLPKDRFSAERLKGVDSTLKIQPAELGDSAMYLCASSPREVVGELFFGEGSRLTVL.

As regards this clone: Other DNA sequences in this sample translate to the same CDR3. This chain joins TRBV4-1 and TRBJ2-5, with D tentatively TRBD2 (6 bases). This CDR3 is built from 14 residues. V lost 1 base and J 5 bases, leaving 11 bases between the germline ends. The germline V gene has CDR1 MGHRA and CDR2 YSYEKL. CDR3 DNA: TGCGCCAGCAGCCAAGGTCTGGGGAGGGAGACCCAGTACTTC. Protein sequence: CASSQGLGRETQYF.

DNA of the CDR3: TGTGCCAGCAGTTTATCAGGGACAGGGCCCCAGTACTTC. This codes for CASSLSGTGPQYF. J is TRBJ2-5 and V is TRBV27; 9 bases agree with TRBD1. Trimming at V came to 0 bases and at J to 9 bases, leaving 2 bases not matched to a gene. The CDR3 contains 13 residues. Germline V gene lookup returns CDR1 MNHEY and CDR2 SMNVEV (reference sequence).

CDR3 loop: CASSVETSGSYYNEQFF. The CDR3 DNA follows: TGTGCCAGCAGCGTAGAGACTAGCGGGAGTTATTACAATGAGCAGTTCTTC. This chain joins TRBV9 and TRBJ2-1; 12 bases line up with TRBD2. Trimming took 0 bases from V and 4 from J; bases not matched to a gene: 5. Germline V CDR1 and CDR2: SGDLS, YYNGEE. This CDR3 is 17 amino acids long.

This chain links TRBV6-5 with TRBJ2-5, with D possibly matching TRBD1 (7 bases). Germline V lookup: CDR1 MNHEY, CDR2 SVGAGI. There are 13 residues in the CDR3. The V gene lost 5 bases and the J gene lost 4 bases, with 11 bases spanning the gap. CDR3 nucleotide sequence: TGTGCCAGCAGTAGCCAGGGGGGAGAGACCCAGTACTTC. This sequence encodes CASSSQGGETQYF.

This chain uses TRBV15 with TRBJ2-7; tentative D call: TRBD2 (8 bases). The CDR3 length is 18 residues. V lost 8 bases, J lost 4 bases, and 30 bases lay in between. The germline V gene has CDR1 LNHNV and CDR2 YYDKDF (reference sequence). CDR3 protein: CATGPFREGATSFYEQYF. The CDR3 DNA reads TGTGCCACCGGGCCTTTCCGGGAGGGGGCGACCTCCTTTTACGAGCAGTACTTC.

The chain has TRBV25-1 and TRBJ2-2; the match to TRBD2 covers 9 bases. The CDR3 has 11 amino acids. Looked up from germline, CDR1 is MGHDK and CDR2 is SYGVNS. V was clipped by 11 bases and J by 8 bases; unmatched bases: 3. The chain's CDR3 is CAGGRAGELFF. CDR3 nucleotide sequence: TGTGCCGGCGGGAGGGCGGGGGAGCTGTTTTTT.

V gene TRBV4-1 combines with J gene TRBJ2-3, with 8 bases matching TRBD2. CDR3 length: 16 residues. Looked up from germline, CDR1 is MGHRA and CDR2 is YSYEKL. With 5 bases clipped from V and 7 bases from J, the junction kept 14 bases outside the gene matches. The CDR3 reads CASSYWIAGSANTQYF. The CDR3 DNA sequence: TGCGCCAGCAGCTATTGGATAGCGGGATCGGCAAATACGCAGTATTTT.

The chain links TRBV6-6 to TRBJ2-1; 13 bases match TRBD2. Trimming removed 4 bases from V and 4 bases from J; junction bases left unmatched: 1. The CDR3 contains 15 residues. From germline, CDR1 is MNHNY and CDR2 SVGAGI (reference sequence). CDR3 amino acids: CASSSGLAGYNEQFF. Written as DNA, the CDR3 is TGTGCCAGCAGTTCGGGACTAGCGGGGTACAATGAGCAGTTCTTC.

This chain links TRBV9 with TRBJ2-7; 10 bases map to TRBD1. CDR3 length: 13 amino acids. Germline V gene lookup returns CDR1 SGDLS and CDR2 YYNGEE. The V gene end was trimmed by 3 bases and the J gene end by 6 bases; junction bases not matched to a gene: 3. CDR3 protein: CASSAGQGTEQYF. DNA for the CDR3: TGTGCCAGCAGCGCGGGACAGGGGACCGAGCAGTACTTC. Looking up the rest from reference TRBV9 and TRBJ2-7 gives the full variable domain: DSGVTQTPKHLITATGQRVTLRCSPRSGDLSVYWYQQSLDQGLQFLIQYYNGEERAKGNILERFSAQQFPDLHSELNLSSLELGDSALYFCASSAGQGTEQYFGPGTRLTVT.

V gene TRBV9 combines with J gene TRBJ2-3, with a weak D call TRBD1 (5 bases). This CDR3 has 15 amino acids. With 2 bases removed from V and 0 bases from J, the gap between germline ends came to 10 bases. Germline CDR1 SGDLS, CDR2 YYNGEE. The CDR3 spells CASSVGRASTDTQYF. The CDR3 bases are TGTGCCAGCAGCGTGGGGCGCGCGAGCACAGATACGCAGTATTTT.

V gene TRBV5-1 combines with J gene TRBJ2-1, with TRBD2 matching 10 bases. The germline CDR1 and CDR2 sequences are SGHRS and YFSETQ. V was pared by 0 bases and J by 4 bases, with 4 bases of the junction left unmatched. The CDR3 consists of 16 residues. The CDR3 here is CASSLGPSGSYNEQFF. Here the CDR3 DNA reads TGCGCCAGCAGCTTGGGGCCTAGCGGGAGTTACAATGAGCAGTTCTTC.

This rearrangement joins TRBV5-1 to TRBJ1-6, with D unresolved. The CDR3 is 15 amino acids. V gave up 5 bases and J gave up 2 bases, with 11 bases separating them. Per the germline V gene, CDR1 is SGHRS and CDR2 is YFSETQ. The CDR3 loop reads CASRVFSTYNSPLHF. The CDR3 DNA reads TGCGCCAGCAGAGTGTTCAGCACCTATAATTCACCCCTCCACTTT.